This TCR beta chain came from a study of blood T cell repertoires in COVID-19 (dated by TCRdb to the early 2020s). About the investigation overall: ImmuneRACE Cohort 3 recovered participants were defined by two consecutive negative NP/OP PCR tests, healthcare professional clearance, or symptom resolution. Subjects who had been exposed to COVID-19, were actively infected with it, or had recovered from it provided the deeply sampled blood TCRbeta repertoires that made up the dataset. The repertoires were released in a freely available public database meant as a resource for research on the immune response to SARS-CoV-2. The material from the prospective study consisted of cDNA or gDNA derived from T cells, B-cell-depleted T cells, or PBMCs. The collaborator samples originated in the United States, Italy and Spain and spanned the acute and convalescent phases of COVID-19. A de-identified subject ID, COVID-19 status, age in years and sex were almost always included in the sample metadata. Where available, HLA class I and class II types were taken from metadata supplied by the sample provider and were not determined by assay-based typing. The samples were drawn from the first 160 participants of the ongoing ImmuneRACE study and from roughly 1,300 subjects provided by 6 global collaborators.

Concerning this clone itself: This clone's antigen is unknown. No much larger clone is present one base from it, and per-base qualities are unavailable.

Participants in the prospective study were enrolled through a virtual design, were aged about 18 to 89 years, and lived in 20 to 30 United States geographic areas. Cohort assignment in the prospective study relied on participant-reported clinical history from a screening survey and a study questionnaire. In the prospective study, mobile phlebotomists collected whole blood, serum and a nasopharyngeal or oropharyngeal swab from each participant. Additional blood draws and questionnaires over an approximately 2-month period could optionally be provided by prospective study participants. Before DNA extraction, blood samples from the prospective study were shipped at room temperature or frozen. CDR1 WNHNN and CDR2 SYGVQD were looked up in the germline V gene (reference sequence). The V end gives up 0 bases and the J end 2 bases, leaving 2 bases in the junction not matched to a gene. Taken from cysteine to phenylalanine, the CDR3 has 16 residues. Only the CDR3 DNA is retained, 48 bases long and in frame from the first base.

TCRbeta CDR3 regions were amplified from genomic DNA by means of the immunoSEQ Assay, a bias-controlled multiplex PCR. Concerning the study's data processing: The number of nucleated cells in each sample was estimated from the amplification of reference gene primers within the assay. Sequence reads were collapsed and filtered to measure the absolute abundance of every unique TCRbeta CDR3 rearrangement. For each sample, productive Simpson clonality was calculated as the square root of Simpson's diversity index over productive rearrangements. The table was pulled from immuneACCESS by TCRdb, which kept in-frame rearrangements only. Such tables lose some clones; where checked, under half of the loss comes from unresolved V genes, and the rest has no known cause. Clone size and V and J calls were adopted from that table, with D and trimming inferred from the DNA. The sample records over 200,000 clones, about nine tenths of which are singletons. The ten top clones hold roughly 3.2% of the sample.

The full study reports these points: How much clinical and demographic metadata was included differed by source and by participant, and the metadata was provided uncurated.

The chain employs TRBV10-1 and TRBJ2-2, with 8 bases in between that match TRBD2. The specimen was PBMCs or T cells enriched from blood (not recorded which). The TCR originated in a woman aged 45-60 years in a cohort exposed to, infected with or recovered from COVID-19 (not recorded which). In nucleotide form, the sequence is TGCGCCAGCAGTGAGTCCGGGAGGGGAAACACCGGGGAGCTGTTTTTT. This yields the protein CASSESGRGNTGELFF.